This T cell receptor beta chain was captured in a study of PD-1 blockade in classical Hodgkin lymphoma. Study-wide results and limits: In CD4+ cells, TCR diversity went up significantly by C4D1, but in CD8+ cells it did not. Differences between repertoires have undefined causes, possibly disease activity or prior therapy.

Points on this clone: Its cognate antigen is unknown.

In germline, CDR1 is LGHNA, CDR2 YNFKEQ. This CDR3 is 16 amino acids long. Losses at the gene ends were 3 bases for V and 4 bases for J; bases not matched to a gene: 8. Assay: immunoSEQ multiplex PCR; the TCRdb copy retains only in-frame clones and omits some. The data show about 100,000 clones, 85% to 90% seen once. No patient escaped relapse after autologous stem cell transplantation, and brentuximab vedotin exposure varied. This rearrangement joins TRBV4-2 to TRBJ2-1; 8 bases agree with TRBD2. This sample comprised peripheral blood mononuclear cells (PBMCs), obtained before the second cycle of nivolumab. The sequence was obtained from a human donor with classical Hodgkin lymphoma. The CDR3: CASSHSSGGQYNEQFF. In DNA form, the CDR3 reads TGTGCCAGCAGCCACAGCTCGGGGGGGCAGTACAATGAGCAGTTCTTC.